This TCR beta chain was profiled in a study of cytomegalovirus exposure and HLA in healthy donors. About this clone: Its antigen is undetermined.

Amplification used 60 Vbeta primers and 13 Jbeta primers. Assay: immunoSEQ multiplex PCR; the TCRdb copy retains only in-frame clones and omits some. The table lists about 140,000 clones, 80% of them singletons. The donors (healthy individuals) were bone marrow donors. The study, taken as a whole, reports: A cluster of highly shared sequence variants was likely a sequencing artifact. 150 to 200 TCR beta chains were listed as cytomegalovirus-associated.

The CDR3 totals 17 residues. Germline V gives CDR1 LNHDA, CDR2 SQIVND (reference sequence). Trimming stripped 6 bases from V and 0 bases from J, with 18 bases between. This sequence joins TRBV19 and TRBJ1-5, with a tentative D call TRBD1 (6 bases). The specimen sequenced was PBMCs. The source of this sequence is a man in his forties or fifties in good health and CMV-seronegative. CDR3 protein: CASSPRTAAYSNQPQHF. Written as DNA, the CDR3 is TGTGCCAGTAGCCCCAGGACAGCGGCATATAGCAATCAGCCCCAGCATTTT. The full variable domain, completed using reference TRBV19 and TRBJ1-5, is DGGITQSPKYLFRKEGQNVTLSCEQNLNHDAMYWYRQDPGQGLRLIYYSQIVNDFQKGDIAEGYSVSREKKESFPLTVTSAQKNPTAFYLCASSPRTAAYSNQPQHFGDGTRLSIL.